The next 8 T cell receptor beta chains were all read from a single sample in a study of cytomegalovirus exposure and HLA in healthy donors. Amplification used 60 Vbeta primers and 13 Jbeta primers. Assay: immunoSEQ multiplex PCR; the TCRdb copy retains only in-frame clones and omits some. The data contain 170,000 or so clones, 70% to 80% of them singletons. Specimen: PBMCs. The source is a male donor in good health and CMV-seronegative.

The V and J genes are TRBV30 and TRBJ1-5; 8 nucleotides line up with TRBD1. Germline V gene lookup returns CDR1 GTSNPN and CDR2 SVGIG (reference sequence). The CDR3 runs 17 residues. J lost 0 bases, V lost 3 bases, and 10 bases had no gene match. In DNA, the CDR3 is TGTGCCTGGAGCTACAGGGGGGACCCTTATAGCAATCAGCCCCAGCATTTT. It is translated as CAWSYRGDPYSNQPQHF.

V usage is TRBV6-5 and J usage is TRBJ1-1; D is perhaps TRBD1 (5 bases). Germline lookup yields CDR1 MNHEY and CDR2 SVGAGI. There are 14 residues in the CDR3. V was shortened by 2 bases and J by 0 bases, with 7 bases between the two germline ends. The CDR3 bases are TGTGCCAGCAGTTACCGACAGATGAACACTGAAGCTTTCTTT. Its translation is CASSYRQMNTEAFF.

V and J are TRBV6-1 and TRBJ1-3, with 12 bases lining up with TRBD1. The ends lost 8 bases at V and 4 bases at J; junction bases unmatched: 6. CDR1 is MNHNS and CDR2 is SASEGT in the germline V gene. CDR3 length equals 15 residues. The CDR3 DNA is TGTGCCAGCCCTCCGGGACAGGGGGCAGGAAACACCATATATTTT. This encodes CASPPGQGAGNTIYF.

The gene calls are TRBV12-5 and TRBJ1-2, with 7 bases matching TRBD1. The CDR3 is 13 amino acids. Germline V CDR1 and CDR2: LGHNT, FRNRAP. V was pared by 1 base and J by 8 bases, with 4 bases of the junction left unmatched. The CDR3 DNA follows: TGTGCTAGTGGTTTGGGACAGGGCACCGGCTACACCTTC. Its protein product is CASGLGQGTGYTF.

V and J are TRBV18 and TRBJ1-5; D uncertain. The V gene's germline CDR1 is KGHSH and CDR2 LQKENI. CDR3 length: 13 residues. V was clipped by 5 bases and J by 8 bases, with 13 bases between them. The CDR3 is CASSSPEAEPQHF. For the CDR3, the DNA is TGTGCCAGCTCATCCCCTGAGGCTGAGCCCCAGCATTTT.

The CDR3 DNA is TGTGCCAGCAGTTTTTCGGGACAGGGAAAACTTGAAGCTTTCTTT. Translated: CASSFSGQGKLEAFF. The chain recombines TRBV27 with TRBJ1-1, with 9 bases fitting TRBD1. Germline lookup yields CDR1 MNHEY and CDR2 SMNVEV (reference sequence). This CDR3 is 15 amino acids long. Unmatched junction bases numbered 9, after V lost 3 bases and J lost 7 bases.

The chain has TRBV7-2 and TRBJ1-6, with 7 bases aligning to TRBD1. This CDR3 is built from 15 residues. Germline V CDR1 and CDR2: SGHTA, FQGNSA. With 3 bases clipped from V and 14 bases from J, the junction kept 13 bases outside the gene matches. The CDR3 DNA is TGTGCCAGCAGCTTGCGACGACAGGGCCACACGGCCCTCCACTTT. Protein: CASSLRRQGHTALHF.

The V call is TRBV28, the J call TRBJ2-1; no firm D call. The germline V gene encodes CDR1 MDHEN and CDR2 SYDVKM. V was trimmed by 7 bases and J by 7 bases, leaving 23 bases between them. The CDR3 is 16 residues long. CDR3 DNA sequence: TGTGCCAGCAATTTCATACCAGGAATGTGGTCGAATGAGCAGTTCTTC. Amino acid sequence: CASNFIPGMWSNEQFF. Full variable domain (outside the CDR3, taken from reference TRBV28 and TRBJ2-1): DVKVTQSSRYLVKRTGEKVFLECVQDMDHENMFWYRQDPGLGLRLIYFSYDVKMKEKGDIPEGYSVSREKKERFSLILESASTNQTSMYLCASNFIPGMWSNEQFFGPGTRLTVL.